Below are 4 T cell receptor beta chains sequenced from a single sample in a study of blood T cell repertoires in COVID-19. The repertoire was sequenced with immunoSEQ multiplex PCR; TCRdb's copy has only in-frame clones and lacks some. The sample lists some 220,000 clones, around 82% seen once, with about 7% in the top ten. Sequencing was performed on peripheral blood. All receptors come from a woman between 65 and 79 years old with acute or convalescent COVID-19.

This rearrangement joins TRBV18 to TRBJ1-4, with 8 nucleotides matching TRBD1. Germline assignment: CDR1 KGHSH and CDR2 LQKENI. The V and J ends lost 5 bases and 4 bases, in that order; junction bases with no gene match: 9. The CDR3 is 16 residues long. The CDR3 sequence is CASSATTGDDNEKLFF. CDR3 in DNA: TGTGCCAGCTCAGCCACGACAGGGGACGATAATGAAAAACTGTTTTTT.

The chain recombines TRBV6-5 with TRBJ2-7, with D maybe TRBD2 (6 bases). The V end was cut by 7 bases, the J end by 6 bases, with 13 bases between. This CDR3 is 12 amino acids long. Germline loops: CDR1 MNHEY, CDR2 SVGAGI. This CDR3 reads CASTNSGVEQYF. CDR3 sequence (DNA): TGTGCCAGCACGAATTCGGGGGTCGAGCAGTACTTC.

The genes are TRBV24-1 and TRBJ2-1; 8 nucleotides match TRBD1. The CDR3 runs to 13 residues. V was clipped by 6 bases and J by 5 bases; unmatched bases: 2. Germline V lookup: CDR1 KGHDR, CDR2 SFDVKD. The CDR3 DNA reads TGTGCCACCAGTCGGACAGGGAACAATGAGCAGTTCTTC. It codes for CATSRTGNNEQFF.

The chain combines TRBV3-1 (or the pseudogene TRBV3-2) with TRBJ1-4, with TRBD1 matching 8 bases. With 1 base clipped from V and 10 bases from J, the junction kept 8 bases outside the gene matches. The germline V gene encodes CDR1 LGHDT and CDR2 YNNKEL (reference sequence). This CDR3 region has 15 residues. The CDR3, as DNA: TGTGCCAGCAGCCAAGTTGCGACAGGGGTGTCAAAACTGTTTTTT. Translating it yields CASSQVATGVSKLFF.